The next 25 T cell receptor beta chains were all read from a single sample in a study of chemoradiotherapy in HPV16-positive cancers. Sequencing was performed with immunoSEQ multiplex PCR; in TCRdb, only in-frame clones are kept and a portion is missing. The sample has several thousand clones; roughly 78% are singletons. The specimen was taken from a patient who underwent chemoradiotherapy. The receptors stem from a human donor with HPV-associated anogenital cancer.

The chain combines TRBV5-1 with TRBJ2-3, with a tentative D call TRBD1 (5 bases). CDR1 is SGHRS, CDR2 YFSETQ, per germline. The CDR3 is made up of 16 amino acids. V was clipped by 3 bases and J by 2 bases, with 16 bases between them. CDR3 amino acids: CASSSWIRDDTDTQYF. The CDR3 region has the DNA TGCGCCAGCAGCTCCTGGATCAGGGATGACACAGATACGCAGTATTTT.

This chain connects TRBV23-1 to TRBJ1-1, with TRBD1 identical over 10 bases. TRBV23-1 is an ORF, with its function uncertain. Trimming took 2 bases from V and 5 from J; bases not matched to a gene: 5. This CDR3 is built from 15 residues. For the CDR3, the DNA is TGCGCCAGCAGTCAACGACAGGGGGCGGAAACTGAAGCTTTCTTT. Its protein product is CASSQRQGAETEAFF.

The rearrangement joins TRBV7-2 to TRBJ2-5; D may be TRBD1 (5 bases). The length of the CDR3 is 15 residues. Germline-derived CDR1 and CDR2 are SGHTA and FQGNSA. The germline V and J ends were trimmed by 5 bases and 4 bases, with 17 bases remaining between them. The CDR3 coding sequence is TGTGCCAGCAGCCCACGTCATGGGGCAGGAGAGACCCAGTACTTC. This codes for CASSPRHGAGETQYF.

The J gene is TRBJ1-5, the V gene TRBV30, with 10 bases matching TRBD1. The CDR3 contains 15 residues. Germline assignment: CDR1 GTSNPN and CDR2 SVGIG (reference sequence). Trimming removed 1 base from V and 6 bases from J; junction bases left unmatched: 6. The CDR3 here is CAWSDGGQGIQPQHF. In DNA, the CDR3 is TGTGCCTGGAGTGACGGGGGACAGGGGATTCAGCCCCAGCATTTT.

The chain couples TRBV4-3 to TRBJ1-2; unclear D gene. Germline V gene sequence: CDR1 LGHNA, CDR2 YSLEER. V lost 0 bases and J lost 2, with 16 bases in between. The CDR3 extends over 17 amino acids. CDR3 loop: CASSQETLGTLNYGYTF. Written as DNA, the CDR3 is TGCGCCAGCAGCCAAGAGACCCTAGGAACCCTAAACTATGGCTACACCTTC.

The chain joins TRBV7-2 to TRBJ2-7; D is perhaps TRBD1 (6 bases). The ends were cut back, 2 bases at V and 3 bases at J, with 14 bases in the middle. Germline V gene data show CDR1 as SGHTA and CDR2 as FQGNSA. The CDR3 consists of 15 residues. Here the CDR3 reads CASSLRQVYYYEQYF. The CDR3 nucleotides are TGTGCCAGCAGCTTAAGACAGGTCTACTACTACGAGCAGTACTTC.

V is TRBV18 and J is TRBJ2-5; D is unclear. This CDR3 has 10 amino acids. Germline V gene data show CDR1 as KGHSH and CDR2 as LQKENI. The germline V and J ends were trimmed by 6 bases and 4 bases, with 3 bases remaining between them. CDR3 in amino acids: CASSRETQYF. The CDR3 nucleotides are TGTGCCAGCTCCAGAGAGACCCAGTACTTC.

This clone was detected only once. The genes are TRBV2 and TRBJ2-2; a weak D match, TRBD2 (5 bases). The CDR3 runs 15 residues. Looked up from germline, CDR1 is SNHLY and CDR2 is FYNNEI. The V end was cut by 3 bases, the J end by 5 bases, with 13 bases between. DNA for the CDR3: TGTGCCAGCAGTGATACGGGGAGAAGGACCGGGGAGCTGTTTTTT. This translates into CASSDTGRRTGELFF.

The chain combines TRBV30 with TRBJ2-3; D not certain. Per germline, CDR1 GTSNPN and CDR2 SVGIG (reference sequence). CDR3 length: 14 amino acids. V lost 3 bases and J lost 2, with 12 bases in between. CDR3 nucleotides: TGTGCCTGGAGCAGCTTAGGATACACAGATACGCAGTATTTT. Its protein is CAWSSLGYTDTQYF.

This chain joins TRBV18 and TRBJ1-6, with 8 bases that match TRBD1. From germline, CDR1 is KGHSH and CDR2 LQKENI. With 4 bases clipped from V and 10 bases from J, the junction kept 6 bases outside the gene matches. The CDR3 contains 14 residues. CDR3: CASSLTGGDSPLHF. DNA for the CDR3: TGTGCCAGCTCACTTACAGGGGGAGACTCACCCCTCCACTTT.

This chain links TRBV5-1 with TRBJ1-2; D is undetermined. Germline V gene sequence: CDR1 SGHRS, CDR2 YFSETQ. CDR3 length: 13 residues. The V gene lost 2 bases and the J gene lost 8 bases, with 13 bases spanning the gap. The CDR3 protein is CASSFDGASGYTF. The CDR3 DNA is TGCGCCAGCAGCTTTGACGGAGCCTCGGGCTACACCTTC.

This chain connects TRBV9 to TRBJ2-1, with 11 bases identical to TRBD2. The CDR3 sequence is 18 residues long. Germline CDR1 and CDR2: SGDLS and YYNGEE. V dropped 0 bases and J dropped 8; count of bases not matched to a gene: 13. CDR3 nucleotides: TGTGCCAGCAGCGTAGCATCCACCATCGAGGGACTAGCGGATGAGCAGTTCTTC. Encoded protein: CASSVASTIEGLADEQFF.

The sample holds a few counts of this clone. In nucleotides, the CDR3 is TGTGCCAGCAGCGCGAGCCCCAAGCGTATGAGGGAGCAGTATTTT. Translated, it gives CASSASPKRMREQYF. The V call is TRBV9, the J call TRBJ2-3; possibly TRBD2 for D (5 bases). The CDR3 has 15 residues. Germline CDR1 is SGDLS and CDR2 is YYNGEE. Deletions cut 3 bases from V and 11 bases from J, with 22 bases between. The full variable domain, its missing parts supplied by reference TRBV9 and TRBJ2-3, is DSGVTQTPKHLITATGQRVTLRCSPRSGDLSVYWYQQSLDQGLQFLIQYYNGEERAKGNILERFSAQQFPDLHSELNLSSLELGDSALYFCASSASPKRMREQYFGPGTRLTVL.

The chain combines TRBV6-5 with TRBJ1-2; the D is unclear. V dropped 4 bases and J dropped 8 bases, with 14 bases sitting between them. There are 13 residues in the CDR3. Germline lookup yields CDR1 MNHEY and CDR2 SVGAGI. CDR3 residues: CASSLKMDLGYTF. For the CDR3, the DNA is TGTGCCAGCAGTTTAAAAATGGATCTCGGCTACACCTTC.

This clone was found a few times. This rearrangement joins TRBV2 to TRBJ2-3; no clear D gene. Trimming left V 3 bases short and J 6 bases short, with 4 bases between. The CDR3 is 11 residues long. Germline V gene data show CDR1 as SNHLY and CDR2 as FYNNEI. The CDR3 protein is CASSDNDTQYF. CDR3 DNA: TGTGCCAGCAGTGATAATGATACGCAGTATTTT.

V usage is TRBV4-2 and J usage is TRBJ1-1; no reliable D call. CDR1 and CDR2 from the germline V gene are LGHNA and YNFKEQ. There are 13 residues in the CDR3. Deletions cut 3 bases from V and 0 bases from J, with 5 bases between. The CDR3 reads CASSQQVNTEAFF. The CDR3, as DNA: TGTGCCAGCAGCCAGCAGGTGAACACTGAAGCTTTCTTT.

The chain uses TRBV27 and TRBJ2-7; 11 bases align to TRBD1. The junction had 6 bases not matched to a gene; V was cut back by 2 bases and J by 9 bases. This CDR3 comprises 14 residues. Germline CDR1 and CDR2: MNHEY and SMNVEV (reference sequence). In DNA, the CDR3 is TGTGCCAGCAGTTTAACCGGGACAGGGGGTGGGCAGTACTTC. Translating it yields CASSLTGTGGGQYF.

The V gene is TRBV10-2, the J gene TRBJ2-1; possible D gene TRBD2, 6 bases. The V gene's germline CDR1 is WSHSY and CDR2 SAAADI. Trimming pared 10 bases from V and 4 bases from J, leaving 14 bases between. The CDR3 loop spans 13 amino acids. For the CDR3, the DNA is TGCGCCACCACCGGGAGTCTGTACAATGAGCAGTTCTTC. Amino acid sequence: CATTGSLYNEQFF.

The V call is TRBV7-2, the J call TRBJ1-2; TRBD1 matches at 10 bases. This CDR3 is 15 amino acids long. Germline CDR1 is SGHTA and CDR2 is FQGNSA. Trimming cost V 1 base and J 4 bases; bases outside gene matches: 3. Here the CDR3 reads CASSLEDRGIYGYTF. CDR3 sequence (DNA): TGTGCCAGCAGCTTAGAGGACAGGGGGATCTATGGCTACACCTTC.

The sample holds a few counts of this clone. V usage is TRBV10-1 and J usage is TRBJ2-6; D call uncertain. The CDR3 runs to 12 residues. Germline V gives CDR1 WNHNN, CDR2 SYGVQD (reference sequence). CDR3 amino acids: CIAQSRANVLTF. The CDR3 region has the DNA TGCATCGCACAAAGTCGGGCCAACGTCCTGACTTTC.

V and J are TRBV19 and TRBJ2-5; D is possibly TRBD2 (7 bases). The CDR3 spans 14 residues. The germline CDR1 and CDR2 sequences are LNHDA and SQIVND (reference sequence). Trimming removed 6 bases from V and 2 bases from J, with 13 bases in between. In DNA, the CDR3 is TGTGCCAGTAGCTTTAGGGGGGGTCAAGAGACCCAGTACTTC. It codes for CASSFRGGQETQYF.

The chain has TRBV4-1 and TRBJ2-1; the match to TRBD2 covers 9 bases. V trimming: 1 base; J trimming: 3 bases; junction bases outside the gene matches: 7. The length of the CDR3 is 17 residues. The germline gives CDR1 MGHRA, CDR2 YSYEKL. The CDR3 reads CASSQVSGGGVYNEQFF. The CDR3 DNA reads TGCGCCAGCAGCCAAGTCAGTGGCGGGGGGGTCTACAATGAGCAGTTCTTC.

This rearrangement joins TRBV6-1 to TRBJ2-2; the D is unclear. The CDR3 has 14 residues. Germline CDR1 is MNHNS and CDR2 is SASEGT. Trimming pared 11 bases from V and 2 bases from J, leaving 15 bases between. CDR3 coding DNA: TGTGCCGGATCCTACGGGCCTAACACCGGGGAGCTGTTTTTT. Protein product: CAGSYGPNTGELFF.

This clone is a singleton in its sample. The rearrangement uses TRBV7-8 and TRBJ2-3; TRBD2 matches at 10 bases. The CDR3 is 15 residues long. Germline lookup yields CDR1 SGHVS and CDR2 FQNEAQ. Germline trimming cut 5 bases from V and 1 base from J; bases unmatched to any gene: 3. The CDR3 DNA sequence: TGTGCCAGCAGCGTCACTAGCGGGGGCACAGATACGCAGTATTTT. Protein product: CASSVTSGGTDTQYF.

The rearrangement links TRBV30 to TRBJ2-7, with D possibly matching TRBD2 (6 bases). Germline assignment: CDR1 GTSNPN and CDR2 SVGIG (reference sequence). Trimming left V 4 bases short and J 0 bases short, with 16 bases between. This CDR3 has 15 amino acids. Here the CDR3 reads CAWTFGSGVSYEQYF. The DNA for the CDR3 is TGTGCCTGGACCTTCGGGTCGGGGGTCTCCTACGAGCAGTACTTC.